This TCR beta chain was recovered during a study of blood T cell repertoires in COVID-19. At the level of the study: Whether acute or convalescent, the COVID-19 samples came from the United States, Italy and Spain. PBMCs, B-cell-depleted T cells, or T cells were the source of the cDNA or gDNA that made up the material.

Original processing methods: How many nucleated cells were present was estimated from reference gene primer amplification. TCRdb's copy holds only in-frame clones and misses some; the assay was immunoSEQ multiplex PCR. V, J and clone size reflect that table, while D and trimming were determined from the DNA. The sample includes under 200,000 clones, around 90% of them seen just once. This CDR3 has 15 residues. Per the germline V gene, CDR1 is MNHEY and CDR2 is SVGAGI. Between the trimmed V and J ends, which lost 6 bases and 0 bases, there was a span of 12 bases. The receptor was derived from a man aged 55 to 69 with active or convalescent COVID-19. Sequencing input: peripheral blood. The V and J genes are TRBV6-5 and TRBJ1-5, with D tentatively TRBD1 (6 bases). For the CDR3, the DNA is TGTGCCAGCAGAGAGACAGGCGATAGCAATCAGCCCCAGCATTTT. Translating gives CASRETGDSNQPQHF.